This T cell receptor beta chain was obtained from a study of human T cells and chemical hapten exposure. As for the study in general: Per-sample variation in TCR yield stemmed mainly from small pooled library volume differences. Study conclusions and caveats: Controls formed significantly fewer large CDR3 similarity clusters than expanded TCRs did.

TCRdb redid the calling of the RACE reads with MiXCR, one entry per CDR3 protein. The sample holds 280,000 or so distinct CDR3 sequences, around 7% seen once. This clonotype has ten or more counts. Its antigen is not identified. The CDR3 extends over 12 amino acids. Germline V gene lookup returns CDR1 LNHNV and CDR2 YYDKDF (reference sequence). V was clipped by 4 bases and J by 9 bases; unmatched bases: 3. Specified time point: pre-sensitization, week 0. Treatment reported: therapeutic diphenylcyclopropenone sensitization with weekly scalp DPC. The V and J genes are TRBV15 and TRBJ2-1, with 7 positions matching TRBD1. The TCR originated in a man aged 18 to 35 with alopecia areata. Some clones in this sample may be carry-over from other donors' samples. The source was whole blood, collected in connection with sensitization to the hapten diphenylcyclopropenone (DPC). This chain's CDR3 is CATSKRDSEQFF. In DNA form, the CDR3 reads TGTGCCACCAGCAAACGGGACAGTGAGCAGTTCTTC.